Included here is one T cell receptor (beta chain) sequence, with context. This CDR3 contains 14 residues. V was pared by 6 bases and J by 5 bases, with 17 bases between. Per the germline V gene, CDR1 is DFQATT and CDR2 is SNEGSKA (reference sequence). TCRdb itself ran the RT-PCR reads through MiXCR, one entry per CDR3 protein. The sample carries roughly 10,000 distinct CDR3 sequences, about 6% recorded once. This specimen belongs to a study of patients and donors after allogeneic stem cell transplantation. The source material was blood, either unsorted or a sorted T cell fraction (not recorded which). This sequence joins TRBV20-1 and TRBJ2-1, with D tentatively TRBD1 or TRBD2 (5 bases each). This clonotype originated in a human donor who was either an allogeneic HSCT recipient or a stem cell or donor lymphocyte infusion donor (not recorded which). It is not recorded whose cells these are; they may come from a transplant donor. The CDR3 DNA reads TGCAGTGCCCGCGCCTGGGGGAACCACAATGAGCAGTTCTTC. This codes for CSARAWGNHNEQFF.